This T cell receptor (beta chain) appears in the sequencing data of a study (dated by TCRdb to between 2015 and 2017). The study in broad terms: The study tested whether tumor-infiltrating Tregs in breast cancer are recruited from blood Tregs or converted in situ from other CD4+ T cell subsets.

Deletion took 2 bases off V and 5 bases off J, with a span of 13 bases between the germline ends. The CDR3 covers 14 residues, taking in both the cysteine and the phenylalanine. Just the 42-base CDR3 DNA is kept, in frame starting at base 1. Reading the germline V gene gives CDR1 SGHRS and CDR2 YFSETQ. To purify naive CD4+ T cells, the Miltenyi Naive CD4+ T Cell Isolation kit was used, and CD25 microbeads served to deplete Tregs. Tregs, naive and memory CD4+ T cells from tumor, blood and ipsilateral draining lymph nodes of about five breast cancer patients underwent full-length TCR alpha and beta sequencing. Tumor tissue and lymph nodes from ipsilateral axillary dissection were perfused with PBS, minced and digested with collagenase I and hyaluronidase. Mononuclear cells from lymph nodes or roughly 54 ml of peripheral blood were isolated by Ficoll density gradient centrifugation. A purity exceeding 90% was confirmed by FACS for the sorted cell populations.

Amplification of full-length TCR variable regions was done by 5' RACE PCR using constant-region reverse primers, and this step was followed by semi-nested PCR with Nested Universal Primer A. Using the ReliaPrep RNA Cell Miniprep System, total RNA was extracted, and the SMARTer RACE 5'/3' Kit was then used to reverse transcribe the RNA into 5'RACE-ready cDNA. Multiplex adaptors were used to barcode full-length TCR alpha and beta libraries, and the barcoded libraries were sequenced on an Illumina MiSeq. The published analysis was carried out like this. For each of nine subset-tissue groups, sequencing data from the five patients were combined, and the groups were compared by unsupervised clustering of TCR gene usage. The Morisita-Horn index, with shared sequences weighted by their contribution to each repertoire, was used to calculate repertoire similarity. TCRdb handled the public reads itself, with Q25 trimming in fastp and clone calling in MiXCR, and kept productive beta chains. CDR3 protein sequences are deduplicated, and each keeps its most common genes and DNA. The V and J calls were determined by TCRdb, not by the authors. This sample lists about 40,000 distinct CDR3 sequences; under 20% were detected once. The top ten hold under 3.5% of the sample.

The paper as a whole reports these results and caveats: The greatest overlap of tumor-infiltrating Treg TCR alpha and beta sequences was observed with tumor naive CD4+ T cells, followed by blood naive CD4+ T cells. The larger-cohort validation was restricted to a single TCR beta V-J rearrangement rather than whole repertoires. In terms of TCR gene usage, tumor memory CD4+ T cells clustered together with blood and lymph node memory CD4+ cells, as well as with lymph node naive CD4+ cells.

As concerns this clonotype: Its specific antigen is unknown. No much larger clonotype is one base removed from it; base qualities were not supplied.

This TCR derives from a female donor with breast cancer. The chain is encoded by TRBV5-1 joined to TRBJ2-5; TRBD2 is a possible D gene, resting on 5 matching bases. Sequenced sample: naive CD4+ T cells sorted from a lymph node. What the cell subset or site label conveys for this sample: naive CD4+ T cells, CD4+CD45RA+CD25-. The nucleotides read TGCGCCAGCAGCTTTCGGGATGCGCGGGAGACCCAGTACTTC. The encoded protein is CASSFRDARETQYF.